These 2 T cell receptor beta chains originate from one sample sequenced in a study of blood T cell repertoires in COVID-19. The protocol was immunoSEQ multiplex PCR, while the TCRdb copy is restricted to in-frame clones and leaves out a portion. The repertoire holds some 300,000 clones, with around 90% as singletons. Sequenced input: peripheral blood. Every receptor here comes from a woman aged 40 to 49 with COVID-19, enrolled during active disease.

For this clone: Other nucleotide sequences in the sample specify the same CDR3. The rearrangement joins TRBV5-1 to TRBJ1-5; D gene ambiguous. This CDR3 comprises 13 residues. Germline CDR1 reads SGHRS; CDR2 reads YFSETQ. V lost 0 bases and J 4 bases, leaving 5 bases between the germline ends. The CDR3 spells CASSLDTNQPQHF. For the CDR3, the DNA is TGCGCCAGCAGCTTGGATACAAATCAGCCCCAGCATTTT.

This chain uses TRBV9 with TRBJ2-3; 9 nucleotides agree with TRBD2. Germline assignment: CDR1 SGDLS and CDR2 YYNGEE. The CDR3 sequence is 17 residues long. V dropped 1 base and J dropped 4; count of bases not matched to a gene: 10. DNA of the CDR3: TGTGCCAGCAGCGTAACCCCTGGCGGGAGGGCCCCAGATACGCAGTATTTT. Translation: CASSVTPGGRAPDTQYF.